The next 19 T cell receptor beta chains were all read from a single sample in a study of PD-L1 blockade in urothelial cancer (dated by TCRdb to 2016 to 2017). The time point label on this specimen signifies: peripheral blood 6 weeks after treatment start. Receptors were amplified or captured by the immunoSEQ multiplex PCR assay. TCRdb took this table from immuneACCESS and kept in-frame rearrangements with V and J called. Such tables lack part of the clones; where checked against another copy, unresolved V genes explain under half of the gap, and the rest is unexplained. Recorded for this sample are 65,000 to 85,000 clones; approximately 89% of them occurred a single time. The ten most abundant clones make up about 0.87% of the sample. Source: PBMCs, taken around atezolizumab (anti-PD-L1) treatment. These receptors came from a woman at least 80 years old with urothelial cancer.

This clone turned up a few times. This sequence joins TRBV5-1 and TRBJ2-7; D is unclear. V was cut by 5 bases and J by 0 bases, with 12 bases left in between. The CDR3 spans 14 residues. From germline, CDR1 is SGHRS and CDR2 YFSETQ. Written as DNA, the CDR3 is TGCGCCAGCAGTGACATATCGAGCTCCTACGAGCAGTACTTC. Translated, it gives CASSDISSSYEQYF.

The chain uses TRBV4-1 and TRBJ2-5, with 7 bases lining up with TRBD1. Germline CDR1 reads MGHRA; CDR2 reads YSYEKL. V trimming: 0 bases; J trimming: 5 bases; junction bases outside the gene matches: 9. The CDR3 extends over 16 amino acids. CDR3 amino acids: CASSQDETGFKETQYF. CDR3 nucleotide sequence: TGCGCCAGCAGCCAAGACGAGACAGGGTTTAAGGAGACCCAGTACTTC.

This clone was counted only a few times. DNA for the CDR3: TGTGCCAGCAGTGACAGGCAGGGTGTAAGGAATGGCTACACCTTC. It encodes CASSDRQGVRNGYTF. The chain employs TRBV2 and TRBJ1-2; possibly TRBD1 for D (5 bases). The CDR3 loop spans 15 amino acids. V lost 3 bases and J 6 bases, leaving 17 bases between the germline ends. Germline lookup yields CDR1 SNHLY and CDR2 FYNNEI.

V and J are TRBV15 and TRBJ2-1, with 9 nucleotides matching TRBD2. This CDR3 comprises 20 residues. Unmatched junction bases numbered 12, after V lost 0 bases and J lost 0 bases. CDR1 is LNHNV, CDR2 YYDKDF, per germline (reference sequence). CDR3 sequence (DNA): TGTGCCACCAGCAGAGATACCGGCGGGAGGGTTTTGAGCTCCTACAATGAGCAGTTCTTC. Residues: CATSRDTGGRVLSSYNEQFF.

The chain is built from TRBV10-3 and TRBJ1-1; 10 bases agree with TRBD1. This CDR3 region has 15 residues. Trimming at V came to 2 bases and at J to 7 bases, leaving 7 bases not matched to a gene. Germline CDR1 reads ENHRY; CDR2 reads SYGVKD. CDR3 sequence (DNA): TGTGCCATCAGTGAGGGGACAGGGGTGGGTGGTGAAGCTTTCTTT. Residues: CAISEGTGVGGEAFF.

The chain employs TRBV11-3 and TRBJ2-1; 8 bases align to TRBD2. This CDR3 spans 15 amino acids. Germline lookup yields CDR1 SGHNT and CDR2 YENEEA. Trimming removed 1 base from V and 8 bases from J; junction bases left unmatched: 7. The CDR3 loop reads CASSLGPGGVDEQFF. The CDR3 nucleotides are TGTGCCAGCAGCTTAGGCCCGGGAGGGGTCGATGAGCAGTTCTTC.

V gene TRBV7-9 combines with J gene TRBJ1-4; possible D gene TRBD1, 5 bases. Per the germline V gene, CDR1 is SEHNR and CDR2 is FQNEAQ (reference sequence). Trimming took off 0 bases at V and 8 bases at J, with 13 bases between the two ends. The CDR3 has 15 amino acids. The CDR3 sequence: CASSLAEGMDEKLFF. Here the CDR3 DNA reads TGTGCCAGCAGCTTAGCGGAGGGGATGGACGAAAAACTGTTTTTT.

This rearrangement joins TRBV9 to TRBJ2-3; TRBD2 matches 7 bases. V was pared by 7 bases and J by 2 bases, with 7 bases of the junction left unmatched. Germline CDR1 SGDLS, CDR2 YYNGEE. This CDR3 is 14 amino acids long. CDR3 amino acids: CASGGGGPTDTQYF. In DNA form, the CDR3 reads TGTGCCAGCGGGGGGGGAGGGCCCACAGATACGCAGTATTTT.

In its sample, this clone was seen once. V usage is TRBV2 and J usage is TRBJ2-7, with D maybe TRBD1 (6 bases). This CDR3 is 19 amino acids long. Germline V CDR1 and CDR2: SNHLY, FYNNEI. With 3 bases removed from V and 6 bases from J, the gap between germline ends came to 30 bases. The CDR3 sequence is CASSDPPGIGSGRGGEQYF. CDR3 DNA: TGTGCCAGCAGTGACCCCCCCGGGATTGGGTCGGGCAGGGGCGGCGAGCAGTACTTC.

In this sample, this clone turned up once. The V call is TRBV6-5, the J call TRBJ2-5, with TRBD1 identical over 9 bases. This CDR3 is built from 16 residues. From germline, CDR1 is MNHEY and CDR2 SVGAGI. The V segment lost 1 base and the J segment 4 bases; nucleotides outside the gene matches: 7. The CDR3 sequence is CASSYFRGQGRETQYF. The CDR3 DNA is TGTGCCAGCAGTTACTTCCGAGGACAGGGGAGAGAGACCCAGTACTTC.

Regarding this clone: The sample carries other DNA sequences with the same CDR3. This chain joins TRBV5-4 and TRBJ1-2, with D perhaps TRBD1 (5 bases). CDR1 SGHNT and CDR2 YYREEE come from the germline V gene (reference sequence). The ends were cut back, 1 base at V and 5 bases at J, with 9 bases in the middle. The CDR3 consists of 13 residues. In DNA form, the CDR3 reads TGTGCCAGCAGCTTGAAAACAGGTTATGGCTACACCTTC. This translates into CASSLKTGYGYTF.

V is TRBV5-1 and J is TRBJ2-1, with D possibly being TRBD1 (7 bases). CDR3 length: 15 residues. Trimming took off 1 base at V and 5 bases at J, with 13 bases between the two ends. The germline V gene encodes CDR1 SGHRS and CDR2 YFSETQ. In DNA, the CDR3 is TGCGCCAGCAGCTTGCAGGGGGGAGGCAACAATGAGCAGTTCTTC. It codes for CASSLQGGGNNEQFF. Filled out from reference TRBV5-1 and TRBJ2-1, the complete variable domain reads KAGVTQTPRYLIKTRGQQVTLSCSPISGHRSVSWYQQTPGQGLQFLFEYFSETQRNKGNFPGRFSGRQFSNSRSEMNVSTLELGDSALYLCASSLQGGGNNEQFFGPGTRLTVL.

J is TRBJ1-2 and V is TRBV5-5, with 10 nucleotides matching TRBD1. Germline assignment: CDR1 SGHKS and CDR2 YYEKEE (reference sequence). The V segment lost 4 bases and the J segment 8 bases; nucleotides outside the gene matches: 11. The CDR3 is 15 amino acids. Here the CDR3 reads CASSPTQDRGQGYTF. The CDR3 region has the DNA TGTGCCAGCAGCCCGACCCAAGACAGGGGGCAGGGCTACACCTTC.

The chain uses TRBV7-3 and TRBJ2-7; D is perhaps TRBD2 (6 bases). The CDR3 contains 15 residues. With 8 bases removed from V and 2 bases from J, the gap between germline ends came to 19 bases. Looked up from germline, CDR1 is SGHTA and CDR2 is FQGTGA. In DNA form, the CDR3 reads TGTGCCAGCGCCAACATGGGCGGGGCCGCCTACGAGCAGTACTTC. It translates to CASANMGGAAYEQYF.

The rearrangement uses TRBV2 and TRBJ2-5; D may be TRBD1 (5 bases). The CDR3 contains 13 residues. V was clipped by 6 bases and J by 5 bases, with 13 bases between them. Germline V gene data show CDR1 as SNHLY and CDR2 as FYNNEI. The CDR3 loop reads CASRKGMVETQYF. The CDR3 nucleotides read TGTGCCAGCAGAAAGGGGATGGTGGAGACCCAGTACTTC.

V and J are TRBV5-4 and TRBJ2-3; 8 bases fit TRBD2. V shed 3 bases, J shed 6 bases, and the junction held 12 bases outside the gene matches. The CDR3 has 16 amino acids. Per germline, CDR1 SGHNT and CDR2 YYREEE (reference sequence). CDR3 DNA sequence: TGTGCCAGCAGCTCGGCGGGGCGGACTAGCAGGGATACGCAGTATTTT. Protein sequence: CASSSAGRTSRDTQYF.

The V call is TRBV30, the J call TRBJ2-3; a possible D gene is TRBD1 (5 bases). CDR3 length: 14 residues. Germline V gene data show CDR1 as GTSNPN and CDR2 as SVGIG (reference sequence). V was clipped by 0 bases and J by 4 bases, with 11 bases between them. In DNA, the CDR3 is TGTGCCTGGAGTGTACAAACAGGACCAGATACGCAGTATTTT. This gives the protein CAWSVQTGPDTQYF.

The rearrangement joins TRBV9 to TRBJ1-1, with no clear D. The V end lost 1 base, the J end lost 1 base, and 11 bases lay between the germline ends. Germline V CDR1 and CDR2: SGDLS, YYNGEE. The CDR3 is 15 residues long. Here the CDR3 reads CASSVSPGPNTEAFF. The DNA for the CDR3 is TGTGCCAGCAGCGTATCCCCAGGCCCGAACACTGAAGCTTTCTTT.

The V gene is TRBV29-1, the J gene TRBJ1-1, with a weak D call TRBD1 (5 bases). Trimming took off 0 bases at V and 12 bases at J, with 17 bases between the two ends. There are 13 residues in the CDR3. Germline CDR1 reads SQVTM; CDR2 reads ANQGSEA. CDR3 in DNA: TGCAGCGTTGAAGATGGGGGGAGGCAGGGACCTTTCTTT. Amino acid sequence: CSVEDGGRQGPFF.